This T cell receptor beta chain appears in the sequencing data of a study of T cell responses to AZD1222 COVID-19 vaccine. Here immunoSEQ multiplex PCR was the method, and the copy in TCRdb shows in-frame clones only, minus some. This table holds approximately 120,000 clones, about 88% found once. This clone was found a few times. Per germline, CDR1 KGHSH and CDR2 LQKENI. The junction had 3 bases not matched to a gene; V was cut back by 3 bases and J by 2 bases. The CDR3 sequence is 16 residues long. The sequencing here drew on peripheral blood, taken on day 0 of AZD1222 vaccination. The chain links TRBV18 to TRBJ2-3, with 12 bases fitting TRBD2. The receptor was derived from an adult in good health. The CDR3 DNA sequence: TGTGCCAGCTCACCGACTAGCGGGGGATTCACAGATACGCAGTATTTT. It yields the protein CASSPTSGGFTDTQYF.